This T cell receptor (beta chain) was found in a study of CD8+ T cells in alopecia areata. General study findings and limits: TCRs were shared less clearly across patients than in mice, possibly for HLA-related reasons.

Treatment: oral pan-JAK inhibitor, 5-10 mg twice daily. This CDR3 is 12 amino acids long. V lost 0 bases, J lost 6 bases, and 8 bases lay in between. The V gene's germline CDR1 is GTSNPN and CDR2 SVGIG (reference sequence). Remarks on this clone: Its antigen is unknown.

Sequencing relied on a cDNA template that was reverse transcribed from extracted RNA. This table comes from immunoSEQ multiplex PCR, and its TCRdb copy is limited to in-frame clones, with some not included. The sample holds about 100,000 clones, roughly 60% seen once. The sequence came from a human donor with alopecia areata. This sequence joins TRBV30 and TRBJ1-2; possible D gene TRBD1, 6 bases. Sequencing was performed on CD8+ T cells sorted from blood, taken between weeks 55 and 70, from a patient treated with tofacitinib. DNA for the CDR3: TGTGCCTGGAGTGTGGGGGGCCATGGCTACACCTTC. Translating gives CAWSVGGHGYTF. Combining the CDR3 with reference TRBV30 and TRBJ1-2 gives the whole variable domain SQTIHQWPATLVQPVGSPLSLECTVEGTSNPNLYWYRQAAGRGLQLLFYSVGIGQISSEVPQNLSASRPQDRQFILSSKKLLLSDSGFYLCAWSVGGHGYTFGSGTRLTVV.